This T cell receptor beta chain was captured by sequencing in a study of blood T cell repertoires in COVID-19. At the level of the study: Samples taken during acute and convalescent COVID-19 were collected in the United States, Italy and Spain.

Germline CDR1 reads LGHNA; CDR2 reads YNFKEQ. CDR3 length: 15 amino acids. Trimming removed 5 bases at V and 0 bases at J, with 14 bases between. Using immunoSEQ multiplex PCR, the repertoire was profiled, and TCRdb retains in-frame clones only, with some absent. The sample contains about 27,000 clones, approximately 90% of which appear only once. This clone was counted only a few times. The V call is TRBV4-2, the J call TRBJ2-7; D remains unclear. The material sequenced was peripheral blood. The receptor's source is a human donor in a cohort sampled during active COVID-19. The chain's CDR3 is CASSFRMGSSYEQYF. The CDR3 nucleotides are TGTGCCAGCAGCTTTCGAATGGGCAGCTCCTACGAGCAGTACTTC.